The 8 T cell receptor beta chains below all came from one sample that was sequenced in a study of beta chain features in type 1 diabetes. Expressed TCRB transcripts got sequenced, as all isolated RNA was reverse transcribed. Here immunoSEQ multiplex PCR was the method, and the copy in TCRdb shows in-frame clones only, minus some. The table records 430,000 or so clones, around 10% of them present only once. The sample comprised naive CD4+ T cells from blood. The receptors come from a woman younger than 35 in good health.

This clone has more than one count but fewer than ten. Here the CDR3 DNA reads TGTGCCAGCAGCGAGAAACATAACCCACTAGCAGATACGCAGTATTTT. Its protein product is CASSEKHNPLADTQYF. The chain couples TRBV9 to TRBJ2-3; D is possibly TRBD2 (5 bases). Germline-derived CDR1 and CDR2 are SGDLS and YYNGEE. Trimming took 3 bases from V and 4 from J, leaving 18 bases between them. This CDR3 spans 16 amino acids.

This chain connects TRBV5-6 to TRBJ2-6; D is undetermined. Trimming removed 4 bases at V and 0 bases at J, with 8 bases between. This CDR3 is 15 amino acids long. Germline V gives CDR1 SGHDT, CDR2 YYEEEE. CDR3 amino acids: CASSAYSSGANVLTF. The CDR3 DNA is TGTGCCAGCAGCGCATACAGCTCTGGGGCCAACGTCCTGACTTTC.

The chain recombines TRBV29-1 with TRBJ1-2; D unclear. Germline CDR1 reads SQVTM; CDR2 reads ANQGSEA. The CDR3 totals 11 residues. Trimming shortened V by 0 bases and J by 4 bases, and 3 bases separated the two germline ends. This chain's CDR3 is CSVEDLYGYTF. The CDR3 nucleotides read TGCAGCGTTGAAGATCTCTATGGCTACACCTTC.

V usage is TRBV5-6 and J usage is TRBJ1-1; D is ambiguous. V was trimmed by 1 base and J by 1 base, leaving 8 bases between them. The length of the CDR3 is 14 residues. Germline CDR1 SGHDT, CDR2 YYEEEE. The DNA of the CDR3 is TGTGCCAGCAGCTTGCAGACAAGGAACACTGAAGCTTTCTTT. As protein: CASSLQTRNTEAFF.

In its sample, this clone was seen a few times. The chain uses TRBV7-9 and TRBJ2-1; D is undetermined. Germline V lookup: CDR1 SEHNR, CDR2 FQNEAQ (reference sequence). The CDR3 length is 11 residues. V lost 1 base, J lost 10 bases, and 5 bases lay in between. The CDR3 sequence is CASSLGWEQFF. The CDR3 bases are TGTGCCAGCAGCTTAGGATGGGAGCAGTTCTTC.

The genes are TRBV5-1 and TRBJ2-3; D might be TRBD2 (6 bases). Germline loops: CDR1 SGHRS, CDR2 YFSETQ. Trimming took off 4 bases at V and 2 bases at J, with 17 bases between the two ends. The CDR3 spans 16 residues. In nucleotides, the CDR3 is TGCGCCAGCAGCCTAACAATCGGGGGTCCCACAGATACGCAGTATTTT. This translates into CASSLTIGGPTDTQYF.

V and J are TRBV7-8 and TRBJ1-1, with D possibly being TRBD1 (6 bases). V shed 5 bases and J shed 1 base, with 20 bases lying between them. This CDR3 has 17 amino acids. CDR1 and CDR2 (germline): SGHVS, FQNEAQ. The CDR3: CASSKSTGGTPNTEAFF. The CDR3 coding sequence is TGTGCCAGCAGCAAATCAACGGGTGGGACACCGAACACTGAAGCTTTCTTT.

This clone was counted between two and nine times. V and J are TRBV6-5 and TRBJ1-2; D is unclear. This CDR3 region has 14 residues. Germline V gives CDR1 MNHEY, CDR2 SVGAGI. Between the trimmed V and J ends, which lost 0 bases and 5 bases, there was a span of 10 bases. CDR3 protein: CASSYSRTAYGYTF. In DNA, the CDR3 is TGTGCCAGCAGTTACTCGAGAACTGCTTATGGCTACACCTTC.